The clone carrying this T cell receptor beta chain came up many times. The antigen remains undetermined. The entry originates in a study of identical twins. Study-wide points: For cord blood, abundant beta clonotypes had fewer insertions, unlike memory repertoires, which showed none. Models underestimated how often monozygotic twins shared out-of-frame TCR alpha.

The V end was cut by 2 bases, the J end by 3 bases, with 13 bases between. CDR1 is DFQATT and CDR2 is SNEGSKA in the germline V gene (reference sequence). The CDR3 runs to 15 residues. A universal primer site was added by template switching, and unique molecular identifiers were carried by the cDNA. TCRdb reprocessed the 5' RACE reads via MiXCR and lists one record per CDR3 protein. This table holds 550,000 to 700,000 distinct CDR3 sequences, less than 25% found once. A further study also used this sample, focusing on T cells expressing NK-cell markers. That work adds: One of eight sequenced donors was HCMV-seronegative; the other seven were seropositive.

The sample taken for sequencing was PBMCs. This sequence was found in a woman aged 18-29 years in good health. The chain couples TRBV20-1 to TRBJ2-2; D unresolved. For the CDR3, the DNA is TGCAGTGCTAGACGGCAGGACCCCGACACCGGGGAGCTGTTTTTT. This encodes CSARRQDPDTGELFF.